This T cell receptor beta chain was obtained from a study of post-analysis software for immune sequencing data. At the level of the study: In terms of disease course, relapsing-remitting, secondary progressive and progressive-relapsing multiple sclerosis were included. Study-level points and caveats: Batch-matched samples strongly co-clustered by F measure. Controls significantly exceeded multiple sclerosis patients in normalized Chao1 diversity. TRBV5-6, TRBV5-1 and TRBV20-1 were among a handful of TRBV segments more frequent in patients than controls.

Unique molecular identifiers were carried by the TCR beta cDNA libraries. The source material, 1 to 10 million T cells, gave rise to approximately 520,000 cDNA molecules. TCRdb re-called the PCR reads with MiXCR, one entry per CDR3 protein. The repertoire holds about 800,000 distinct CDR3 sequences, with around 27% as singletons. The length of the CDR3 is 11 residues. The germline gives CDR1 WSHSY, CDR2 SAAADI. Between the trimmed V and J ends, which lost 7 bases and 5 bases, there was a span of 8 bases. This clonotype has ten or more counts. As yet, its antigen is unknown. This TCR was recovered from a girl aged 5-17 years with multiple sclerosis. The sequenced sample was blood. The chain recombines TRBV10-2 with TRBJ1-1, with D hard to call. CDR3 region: CASTQRTEAFF. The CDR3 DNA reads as TGCGCCAGCACCCAACGAACTGAAGCTTTCTTT.